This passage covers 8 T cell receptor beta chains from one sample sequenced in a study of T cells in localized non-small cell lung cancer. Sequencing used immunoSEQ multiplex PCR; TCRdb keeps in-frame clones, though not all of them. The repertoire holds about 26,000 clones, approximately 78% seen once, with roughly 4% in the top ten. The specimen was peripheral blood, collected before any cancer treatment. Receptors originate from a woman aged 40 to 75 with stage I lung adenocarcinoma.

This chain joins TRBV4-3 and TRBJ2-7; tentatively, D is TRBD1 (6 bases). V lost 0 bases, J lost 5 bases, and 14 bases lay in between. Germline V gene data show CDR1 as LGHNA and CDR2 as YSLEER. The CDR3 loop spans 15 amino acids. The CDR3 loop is CASSQEGQGLDEQYF. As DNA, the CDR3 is TGCGCCAGCAGCCAAGAGGGCCAGGGGTTGGACGAGCAGTACTTC.

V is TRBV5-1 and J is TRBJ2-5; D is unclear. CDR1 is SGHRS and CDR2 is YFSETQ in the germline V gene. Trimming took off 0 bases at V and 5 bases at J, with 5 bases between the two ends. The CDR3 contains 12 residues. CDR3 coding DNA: TGCGCCAGCAGCTTGGATTGGGAGACCCAGTACTTC. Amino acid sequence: CASSLDWETQYF. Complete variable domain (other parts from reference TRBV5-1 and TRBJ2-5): KAGVTQTPRYLIKTRGQQVTLSCSPISGHRSVSWYQQTPGQGLQFLFEYFSETQRNKGNFPGRFSGRQFSNSRSEMNVSTLELGDSALYLCASSLDWETQYFGPGTRLLVL.

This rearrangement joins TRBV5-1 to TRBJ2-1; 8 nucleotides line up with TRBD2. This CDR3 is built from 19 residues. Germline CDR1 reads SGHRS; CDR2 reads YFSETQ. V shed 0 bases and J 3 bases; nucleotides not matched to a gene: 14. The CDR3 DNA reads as TGCGCCAGCAGCTTGGCCCATCTCGGGTTTAGCGGGGTCTACAATGAGCAGTTCTTC. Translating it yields CASSLAHLGFSGVYNEQFF. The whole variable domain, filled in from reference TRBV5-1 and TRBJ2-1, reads KAGVTQTPRYLIKTRGQQVTLSCSPISGHRSVSWYQQTPGQGLQFLFEYFSETQRNKGNFPGRFSGRQFSNSRSEMNVSTLELGDSALYLCASSLAHLGFSGVYNEQFFGPGTRLTVL.

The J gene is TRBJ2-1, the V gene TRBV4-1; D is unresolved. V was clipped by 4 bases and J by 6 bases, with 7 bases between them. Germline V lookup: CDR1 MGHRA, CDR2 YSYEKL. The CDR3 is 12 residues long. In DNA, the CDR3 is TGCGCCAGCAGCCTCCTGTTCAATGAGCAGTTCTTC. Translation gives CASSLLFNEQFF.

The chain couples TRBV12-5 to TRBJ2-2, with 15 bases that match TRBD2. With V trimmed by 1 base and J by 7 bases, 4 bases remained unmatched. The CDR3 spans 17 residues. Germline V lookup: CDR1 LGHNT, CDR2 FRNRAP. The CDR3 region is CASGLGGLAGGLGELFF. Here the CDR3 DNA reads TGTGCTAGTGGTTTGGGCGGACTAGCGGGGGGGCTCGGGGAGCTGTTTTTT.

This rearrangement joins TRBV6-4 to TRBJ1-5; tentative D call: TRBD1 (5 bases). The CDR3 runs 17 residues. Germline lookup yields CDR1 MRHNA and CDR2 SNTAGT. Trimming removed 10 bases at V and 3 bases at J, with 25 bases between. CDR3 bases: TGTGCCACCACTTGGACTCGGGGGTTGGGGAACAATCAGCCCCAGCATTTT. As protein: CATTWTRGLGNNQPQHF.

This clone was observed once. For the CDR3, the DNA is TGTGCCAGCAGTTACGACCACAGGGGCGTAGGAGGGGGCTACACCTTC. Protein sequence: CASSYDHRGVGGGYTF. The V gene is TRBV6-5, the J gene TRBJ1-2; 7 bases agree with TRBD1. This CDR3 is 16 amino acids long. The trim removed 2 bases at V and 8 bases at J, leaving 14 bases unmatched. Germline V gene lookup returns CDR1 MNHEY and CDR2 SVGAGI.

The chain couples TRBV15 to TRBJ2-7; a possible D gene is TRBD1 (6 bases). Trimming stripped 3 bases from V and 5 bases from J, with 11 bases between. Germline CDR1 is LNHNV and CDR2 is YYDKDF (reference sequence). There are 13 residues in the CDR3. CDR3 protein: CATSRDSVNEQYF. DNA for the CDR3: TGTGCCACCAGCAGGGACAGTGTGAACGAGCAGTACTTC.